The T cell receptor beta chain described here comes from a study of cytomegalovirus exposure and HLA in healthy donors. 60 Vbeta and 13 Jbeta primers were used in PCR. Profiling relied on immunoSEQ multiplex PCR, and the TCRdb table lists in-frame clones only, not all of them. The sample records about 230,000 clones, over 70% being singletons. Per germline, CDR1 SGHRS and CDR2 YFSETQ. V lost 4 bases and J lost 2, with 9 bases in between. CDR3 length equals 14 residues. The chain links TRBV5-1 to TRBJ2-2; unclear D gene. Sequenced material: PBMCs. The clonotype comes from a woman aged 55-69 years in good health and CMV-seropositive. In DNA form, the CDR3 reads TGCGCCAGCAGCGTGTCAGTTAACACCGGGGAGCTGTTTTTT. Its translation is CASSVSVNTGELFF.